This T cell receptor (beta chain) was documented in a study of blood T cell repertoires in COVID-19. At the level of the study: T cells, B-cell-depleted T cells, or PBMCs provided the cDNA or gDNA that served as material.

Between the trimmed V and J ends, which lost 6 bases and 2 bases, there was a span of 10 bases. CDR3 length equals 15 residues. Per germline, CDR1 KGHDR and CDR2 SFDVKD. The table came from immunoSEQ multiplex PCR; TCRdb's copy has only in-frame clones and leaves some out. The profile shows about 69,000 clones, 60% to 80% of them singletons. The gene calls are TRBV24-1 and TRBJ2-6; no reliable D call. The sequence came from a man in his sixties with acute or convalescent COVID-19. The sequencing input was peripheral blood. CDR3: CATSLKSPGANVLTF. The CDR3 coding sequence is TGTGCCACCAGTTTAAAATCCCCTGGGGCCAACGTCCTGACTTTC.